This T cell receptor (beta chain) was sequenced during a study of cytomegalovirus exposure and HLA in healthy donors. Sequenced by immunoSEQ multiplex PCR; TCRdb stores in-frame clones only, minus some. The sample holds 100,000 to 150,000 clones, 89% seen once. Sequencing used PBMCs. This receptor was taken from a man aged 25-40 years in good health and CMV-seronegative.

CDR3 protein: CASSRRGRVYEQYF. CDR3 DNA sequence: TGTGCCAGCAGCCGCAGGGGCCGGGTCTACGAGCAGTACTTC. The chain links TRBV14 to TRBJ2-7; D possibly corresponds to TRBD1 (6 bases). The CDR3 totals 14 residues. Germline V CDR1 and CDR2: SGHDN, FVKESK. V was cut by 4 bases and J by 3 bases, with 13 bases left in between.